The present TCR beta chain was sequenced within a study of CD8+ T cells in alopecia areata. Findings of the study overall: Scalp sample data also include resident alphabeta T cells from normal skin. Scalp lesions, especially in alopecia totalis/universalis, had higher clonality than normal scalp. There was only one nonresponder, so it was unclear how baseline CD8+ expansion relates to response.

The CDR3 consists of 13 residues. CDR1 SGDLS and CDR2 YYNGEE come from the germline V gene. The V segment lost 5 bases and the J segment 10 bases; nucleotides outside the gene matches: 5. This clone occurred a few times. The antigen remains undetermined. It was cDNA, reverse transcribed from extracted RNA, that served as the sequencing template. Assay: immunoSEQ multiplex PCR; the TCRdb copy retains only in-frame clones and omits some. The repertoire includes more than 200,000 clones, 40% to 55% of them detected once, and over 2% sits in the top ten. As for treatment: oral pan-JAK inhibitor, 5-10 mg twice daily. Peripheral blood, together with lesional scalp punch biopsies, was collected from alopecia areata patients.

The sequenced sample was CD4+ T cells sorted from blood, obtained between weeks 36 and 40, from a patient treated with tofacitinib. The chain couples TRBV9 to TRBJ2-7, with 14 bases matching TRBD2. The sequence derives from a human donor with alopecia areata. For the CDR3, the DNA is TGTGCCAGCAGTGCTGGACTAGCGGGAGGTCAGTACTTC. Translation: CASSAGLAGGQYF.